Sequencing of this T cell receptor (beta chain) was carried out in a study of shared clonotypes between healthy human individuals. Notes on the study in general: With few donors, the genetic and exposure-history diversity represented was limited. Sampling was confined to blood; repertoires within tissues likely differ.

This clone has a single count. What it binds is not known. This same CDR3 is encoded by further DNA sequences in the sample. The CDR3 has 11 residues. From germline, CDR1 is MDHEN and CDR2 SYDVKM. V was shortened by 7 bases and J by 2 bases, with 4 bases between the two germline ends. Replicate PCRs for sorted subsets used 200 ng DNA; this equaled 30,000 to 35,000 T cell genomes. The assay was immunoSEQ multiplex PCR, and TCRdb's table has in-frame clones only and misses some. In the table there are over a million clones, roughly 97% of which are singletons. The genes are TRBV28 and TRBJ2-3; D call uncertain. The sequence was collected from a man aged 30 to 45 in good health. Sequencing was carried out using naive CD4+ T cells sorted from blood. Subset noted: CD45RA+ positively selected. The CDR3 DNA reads TGTGCCAGCATTTCCACAGATACGCAGTATTTT. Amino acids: CASISTDTQYF.